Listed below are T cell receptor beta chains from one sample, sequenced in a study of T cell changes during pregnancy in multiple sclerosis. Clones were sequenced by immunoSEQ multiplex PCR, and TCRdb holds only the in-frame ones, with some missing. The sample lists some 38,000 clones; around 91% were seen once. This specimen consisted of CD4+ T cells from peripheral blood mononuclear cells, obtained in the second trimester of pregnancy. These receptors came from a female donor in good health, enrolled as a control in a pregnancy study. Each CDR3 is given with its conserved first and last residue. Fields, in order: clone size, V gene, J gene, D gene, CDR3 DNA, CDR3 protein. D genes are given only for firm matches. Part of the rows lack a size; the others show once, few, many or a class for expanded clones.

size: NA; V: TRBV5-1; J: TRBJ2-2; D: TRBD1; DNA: TGCGCCAGCCGCAACATGGGACAGGGGAACACCGGGGAGCTGTTTTTT; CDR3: CASRNMGQGNTGELFF
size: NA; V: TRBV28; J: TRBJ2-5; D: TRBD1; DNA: TGTGCCAGCAGAACCCCGGGACAGGGAATCAGGCCCCAGTACTTC; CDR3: CASRTPGQGIRPQYF
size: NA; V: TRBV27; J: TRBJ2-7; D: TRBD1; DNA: TGTGCCAGCACCCGACAGGGCGAGCAGTACTTC; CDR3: CASTRQGEQYF
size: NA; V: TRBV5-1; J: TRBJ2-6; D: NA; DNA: TGCGCCAGCAGCTTGGAAGGGAGCTCTGGGGCCAACGTCCTGACTTTC; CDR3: CASSLEGSSGANVLTF
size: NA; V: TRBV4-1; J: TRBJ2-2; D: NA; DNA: TGCGCCAGCAGCCAACTCTTGACAGGGAACACCGGGGAGCTGTTTTTT; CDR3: CASSQLLTGNTGELFF
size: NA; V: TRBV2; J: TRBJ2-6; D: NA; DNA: TGTGCCAGCACCGGGACACGGTCCTCTGGGGCCAACGTCCTGACTTTC; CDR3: CASTGTRSSGANVLTF
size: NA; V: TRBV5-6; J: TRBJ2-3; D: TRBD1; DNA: TGTGCCAGCAGCCTGACAGGGGCCGTTGGTACGCAGTATTTT; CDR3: CASSLTGAVGTQYF
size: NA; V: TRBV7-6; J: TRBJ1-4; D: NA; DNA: TGTGCCAGCAGCTTAGTGGCAGATGAAAAACTGTTTTTT; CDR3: CASSLVADEKLFF
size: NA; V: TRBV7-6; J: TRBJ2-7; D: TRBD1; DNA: TGTGCCAGCACTGCTCTGGACAGGGGGAAGCAGTACTTC; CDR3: CASTALDRGKQYF
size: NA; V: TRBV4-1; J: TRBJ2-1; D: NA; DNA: TGCGCCAGCAGCCAAGATTCACAGACGTGGTGGACCTACAATGAGCAGTTCTTC; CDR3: CASSQDSQTWWTYNEQFF
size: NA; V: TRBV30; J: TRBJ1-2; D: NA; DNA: TGTGCCTGGAGCGGGGGTGGGTCTAACTATGGCTACACCTTC; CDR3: CAWSGGGSNYGYTF
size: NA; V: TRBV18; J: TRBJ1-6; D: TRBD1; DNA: TGTGCCAGCTCACGACCGGACAGGGGGCTTTCACCCCTCCACTTT; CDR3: CASSRPDRGLSPLHF
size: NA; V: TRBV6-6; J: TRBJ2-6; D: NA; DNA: TGTGCCAGCAGTCGACACAGGTCTGGGGCCAACGTCCTGACTTTC; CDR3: CASSRHRSGANVLTF
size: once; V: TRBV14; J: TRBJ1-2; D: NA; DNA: TGTGCCAGCAGCCAAGTTTATAGTGCGGCCCGCTATGGCTACACCTTC; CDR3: CASSQVYSAARYGYTF
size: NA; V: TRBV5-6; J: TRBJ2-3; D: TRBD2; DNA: TGTGCCAGCAGGGCCGGACTAGCGGGGCGGGCAGATACGCAGTATTTT; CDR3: CASRAGLAGRADTQYF
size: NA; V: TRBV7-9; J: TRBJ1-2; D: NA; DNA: TGTGCCAGCAGCTTAGAACAGGGAAACCGGTATGGCTACACCTTC; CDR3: CASSLEQGNRYGYTF
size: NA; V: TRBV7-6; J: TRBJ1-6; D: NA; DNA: TGTGCCAGCAGCTCTAATACCGGGAACCCTACCCTCCACTTT; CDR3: CASSSNTGNPTLHF
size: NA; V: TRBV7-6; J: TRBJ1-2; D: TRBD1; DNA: TGTGCCAGCAGCTCACTTACAGGGGCCTACACCTTC; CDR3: CASSSLTGAYTF
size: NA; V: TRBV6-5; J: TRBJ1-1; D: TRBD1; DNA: TGTGCCAGCAGCCGACAGGGTGAAGCTTTCTTT; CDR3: CASSRQGEAFF
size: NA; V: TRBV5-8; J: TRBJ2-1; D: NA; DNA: TGTGCCAGCAGCTTGCTTGGGGGGGAGCAGTTCTTC; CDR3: CASSLLGGEQFF
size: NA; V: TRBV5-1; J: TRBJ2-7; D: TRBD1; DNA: TGCGCCAGCAGCGCGGACAGGGGATCCTACGAGCAGTACTTC; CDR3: CASSADRGSYEQYF
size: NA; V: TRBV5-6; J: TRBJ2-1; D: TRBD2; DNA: TGTGCCAGCAGCTGGTGGCGGGGGGTGGGCAATGAGCAGTTCTTC; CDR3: CASSWWRGVGNEQFF
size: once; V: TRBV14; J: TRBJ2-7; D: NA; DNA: TGTGCCAGCAGCCAAGAATTCGGGGGGCAAACTGGGTTCTACGAGCAGTACTTC; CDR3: CASSQEFGGQTGFYEQYF
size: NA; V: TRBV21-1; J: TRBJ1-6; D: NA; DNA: TGTGCCAGCAGCAAAAAGACAGGCGCCGATGTTTATAATTCACCCCTCCACTTT; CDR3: CASSKKTGADVYNSPLHF
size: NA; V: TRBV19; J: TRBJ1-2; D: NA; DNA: TGTGCCAGTAGTCCCGCCCGGGACACAAAGTATGGCTACACCTTC; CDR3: CASSPARDTKYGYTF
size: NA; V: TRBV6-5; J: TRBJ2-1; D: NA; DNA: TGTGCCAGCAGTTACTCTGCTAGCCTTGGCAATGAGCAGTTCTTC; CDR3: CASSYSASLGNEQFF
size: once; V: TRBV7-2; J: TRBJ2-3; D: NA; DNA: TGTGCCAGCAGCTTTTACAGGGCGGATACGCAGTATTTT; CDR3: CASSFYRADTQYF
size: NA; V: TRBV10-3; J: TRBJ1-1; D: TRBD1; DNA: TGTGCCATCAGTGTGACAGGGACTGAAGCTTTCTTT; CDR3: CAISVTGTEAFF
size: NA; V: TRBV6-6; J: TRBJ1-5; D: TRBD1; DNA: TGTGCCAGCAGTGCGGGACAGGGGTATGATCAGCCCCAGCATTTT; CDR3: CASSAGQGYDQPQHF
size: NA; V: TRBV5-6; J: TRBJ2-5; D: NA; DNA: TGTGCCAGCAGCTTAAGGCTAGCGCAAGAGACCCAGTACTTC; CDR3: CASSLRLAQETQYF
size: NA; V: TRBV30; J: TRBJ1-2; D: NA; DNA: TGTGCCTGGAGGGGCAGGGTGTATGGCTACACCTTC; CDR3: CAWRGRVYGYTF
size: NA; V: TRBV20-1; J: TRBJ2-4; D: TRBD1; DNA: TGCAGTGCGAGCCGGGACAGCATTCAGTACTTC; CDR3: CSASRDSIQYF
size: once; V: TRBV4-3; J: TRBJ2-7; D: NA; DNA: TGCGCCAGCAGCCAAGAGGACAGCAGCTCCTACGAGCAGTACTTC; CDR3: CASSQEDSSSYEQYF
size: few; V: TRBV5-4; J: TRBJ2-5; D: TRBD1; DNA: TGTGCCAGCAGCTTGGGACAGGGGGCTTGGGAGACCCAGTACTTC; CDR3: CASSLGQGAWETQYF
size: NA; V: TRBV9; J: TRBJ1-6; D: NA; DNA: TGTGCCAGCAGCCCCCAGGGAGGCCGTTATAATTCACCCCTCCACTTT; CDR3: CASSPQGGRYNSPLHF
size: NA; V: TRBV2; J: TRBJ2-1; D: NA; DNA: TGTGCCAGCAGGGCCCGTCCCCAAAATGAGCAGTTCTTC; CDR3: CASRARPQNEQFF
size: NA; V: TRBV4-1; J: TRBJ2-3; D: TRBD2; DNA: TGCGCCAGCAGGTGGTCCCTAGCGGGGGGCGTCACAGATACGCAGTATTTT; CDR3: CASRWSLAGGVTDTQYF
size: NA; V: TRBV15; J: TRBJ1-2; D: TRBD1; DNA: TGTGCCACCAGCAAACAACAGGGGGGATATGGCTACACCTTC; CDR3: CATSKQQGGYGYTF